One and the same sample provided the 32 T cell receptor beta chains below, sequenced in a study of T-cell memory formation after mild COVID-19. TCRdb recomputed calls from the 5' RACE reads with MiXCR, one row per CDR3 protein. Among about 280,000 distinct CDR3 sequences listed, over 7% were seen once. The source material was PBMCs or a T cell subset sorted from them (not recorded which). These receptors came from a man aged 18 to 29 who had mild COVID-19 (a few samples of this study predate the infection). Cell type and time point are not known.

The CDR3 loop reads CASSHRGDGGTQYF. The CDR3 nucleotides are TGTGCCAGCAGCCACCGCGGCGACGGGGGGACCCAGTACTTC. V and J are TRBV7-6 and TRBJ2-5, with TRBD2 as a possible D gene (6 bases). The CDR3 sequence is 14 residues long. Trimming removed 5 bases from V and 7 bases from J, with 17 bases in between. The germline gives CDR1 SGHVS, CDR2 FNYEAQ.

This clonotype was counted only a few times. J is TRBJ1-5 and V is TRBV19, with 9 bases identical to TRBD1. Per germline, CDR1 LNHDA and CDR2 SQIVND (reference sequence). This CDR3 spans 12 amino acids. J gave up 7 bases and V 8 bases, and 3 bases lay outside the gene matches. The CDR3 region has the DNA TGTGCCAGTCGACAGGGGGTACAGCCCCAGCATTTT. This encodes CASRQGVQPQHF.

This clonotype came up a few times. The chain recombines TRBV20-1 with TRBJ1-4, with D possibly being TRBD1 (5 bases). The CDR3 loop spans 13 amino acids. Germline values: CDR1 DFQATT, CDR2 SNEGSKA (reference sequence). V was shortened by 6 bases and J by 0 bases, with 8 bases between the two germline ends. The CDR3 bases are TGCAGTGCGCCGGGGCCAACTAATGAAAAACTGTTTTTT. This translates into CSAPGPTNEKLFF.

The sample holds one count of this clonotype. This chain joins TRBV7-3 and TRBJ2-2, with D perhaps TRBD1 (6 bases). With 5 bases removed from V and 1 base from J, the gap between germline ends came to 11 bases. CDR1 is SGHTA and CDR2 is FQGTGA in the germline V gene. This CDR3 has 15 amino acids. The CDR3 DNA follows: TGTGCCAGCAGCGGAAAGGGACAGAACACCGGGGAGCTGTTTTTT. This sequence encodes CASSGKGQNTGELFF.

J is TRBJ2-5 and V is TRBV13, with D possibly being TRBD2 (6 bases). CDR3 length: 16 amino acids. Trimming took off 3 bases at V and 5 bases at J, with 19 bases between the two ends. Germline CDR1 reads PRHDT; CDR2 reads FYEKMQ (reference sequence). CDR3 bases: TGTGCCAGCAGCTTTCCTCCACAGCGGGTGCCGGAGACCCAGTACTTC. It yields the protein CASSFPPQRVPETQYF.

The rearrangement uses TRBV6-6 and TRBJ2-1; the match to TRBD1 covers 8 bases. Germline values: CDR1 MNHNY, CDR2 SVGAGI (reference sequence). The CDR3 length is 14 residues. Trimming took 5 bases from V and 9 from J; bases not matched to a gene: 9. CDR3 coding DNA: TGTGCCAGCAGTCCCGGGACAGGCGGGACTGAGCAGTTCTTC. Protein: CASSPGTGGTEQFF.

This chain links TRBV2 with TRBJ2-2; D gene uncertain. The CDR3 loop spans 13 amino acids. Trimming took 3 bases from V and 5 from J, leaving 7 bases between them. Germline V CDR1 and CDR2: SNHLY, FYNNEI. Here the CDR3 reads CASSDPATGELFF. CDR3 DNA sequence: TGTGCCAGCAGTGATCCGGCGACCGGGGAGCTGTTTTTT.

The rearrangement links TRBV20-1 to TRBJ2-7; 11 bases line up with TRBD1. CDR1 and CDR2 from the germline V gene are DFQATT and SNEGSKA (reference sequence). V shed 0 bases and J 1 base; nucleotides not matched to a gene: 2. This CDR3 comprises 15 residues. The CDR3 loop is CSARDGTGGSYEQYV. The CDR3 region has the DNA TGCAGTGCTAGAGACGGGACAGGGGGTTCCTACGAGCAGTACGTC.

The chain is built from TRBV2 and TRBJ2-5; a weak D match, TRBD1 (6 bases). The CDR3 runs 15 residues. With 3 bases removed from V and 2 bases from J, the gap between germline ends came to 13 bases. Germline V gives CDR1 SNHLY, CDR2 FYNNEI. CDR3 nucleotide sequence: TGTGCCAGCAGTGAGGGGGCAAATTGGCAAGAGACCCAGTACTTC. It specifies CASSEGANWQETQYF.

This clonotype was seen more than once but under ten times. The chain is built from TRBV10-3 and TRBJ2-3, with TRBD2 matching over 12 bases. Germline lookup yields CDR1 ENHRY and CDR2 SYGVKD. The ends lost 8 bases at V and 2 bases at J; junction bases unmatched: 5. There are 15 residues in the CDR3. The CDR3 DNA sequence: TGTGCCATCCAGACTAGCGGGGGACCCACAGATACGCAGTATTTT. It codes for CAIQTSGGPTDTQYF.

The chain combines TRBV12-3 or TRBV12-4 with TRBJ1-5; 10 bases agree with TRBD1. V trimming: 6 bases; J trimming: 5 bases; junction bases outside the gene matches: 7. The CDR3 consists of 15 residues. The CDR3 sequence is CASSSPGQGYQPQHF. CDR3 DNA sequence: TGTGCCAGCAGCTCGCCGGGACAGGGGTATCAGCCCCAGCATTTT.

This clonotype came up a few times. The chain employs TRBV6-4 and TRBJ2-6, with D possibly matching TRBD2 (6 bases). The CDR3 sequence is 17 residues long. Germline V gene lookup returns CDR1 MRHNA and CDR2 SNTAGT. Trimming shortened V by 5 bases and J by 0 bases, and 14 bases separated the two germline ends. CDR3 coding DNA: TGTGCCAGCAGTCCCGCCGGGGGTAGCTCTGGGGCCAACGTCCTGACTTTC. Protein product: CASSPAGGSSGANVLTF.

The rearrangement links TRBV7-8 to TRBJ2-1; tentatively, D is TRBD2 (5 bases). CDR1 is SGHVS and CDR2 is FQNEAQ in the germline V gene. The CDR3 covers 12 residues. Trimming shortened V by 5 bases and J by 14 bases, and 16 bases separated the two germline ends. The CDR3 spells CASSPGGYPEFF. CDR3 DNA sequence: TGTGCCAGCAGCCCAGGAGGATACCCCGAGTTCTTC. The variable domain in full, with the rest retrieved from reference TRBV7-8 and TRBJ2-1, is GAGVSQSPRYKVAKRGQDVALRCDPISGHVSLFWYQQALGQGPEFLTYFQNEAQLDKSGLPSDRFFAERPEGSVSTLKIQRTQQEDSAVYLCASSPGGYPEFFGPGTRLTVL.

The chain couples TRBV9 to TRBJ2-4, with D tentatively TRBD2 (7 bases). Looked up from germline, CDR1 is SGDLS and CDR2 is YYNGEE. V shed 2 bases and J shed 7 bases, with 13 bases lying between them. This CDR3 is 14 amino acids long. The CDR3 loop reads CASSVSGEGNIQYF. The CDR3 region has the DNA TGTGCCAGCAGCGTCTCAGGGGAGGGGAACATTCAGTACTTC.

The chain recombines TRBV10-3 with TRBJ2-3, with D perhaps TRBD1 (6 bases). V was trimmed by 3 bases and J by 2 bases, leaving 12 bases between them. The CDR3 totals 15 residues. The germline V gene has CDR1 ENHRY and CDR2 SYGVKD. As DNA, the CDR3 is TGTGCCATCAGTGAAGGACAGCGCCCCACAGATACGCAGTATTTT. Its protein is CAISEGQRPTDTQYF.

The chain combines TRBV7-9 with TRBJ1-1; D is perhaps TRBD1 (6 bases). Germline V gene sequence: CDR1 SEHNR, CDR2 FQNEAQ (reference sequence). V was trimmed by 5 bases and J by 2 bases, leaving 9 bases between them. The CDR3 sequence is 13 residues long. This CDR3 is CASSEDSNTEAFF. The CDR3 DNA is TGTGCCAGCAGCGAGGACAGTAACACTGAAGCTTTCTTT.

This clonotype was counted a few times. The V call is TRBV27, the J call TRBJ2-3; D remains unclear. The germline gives CDR1 MNHEY, CDR2 SMNVEV (reference sequence). This CDR3 has 15 residues. Between the trimmed V and J ends, which lost 3 bases and 0 bases, there was a span of 10 bases. CDR3 in amino acids: CASSLAVASTDTQYF. CDR3 nucleotides: TGTGCCAGCAGTTTGGCGGTCGCTAGCACAGATACGCAGTATTTT.

The J gene is TRBJ1-3, the V gene TRBV4-3; the match to TRBD1 covers 7 bases. CDR1 is LGHNA and CDR2 is YSLEER in the germline V gene. V shed 2 bases, J shed 2 bases, and the junction held 3 bases outside the gene matches. There are 15 residues in the CDR3. The CDR3 nucleotides are TGCGCCAGCAGCCAAATAGGGACAGCTGGAAACACCATATATTTT. Translated, it gives CASSQIGTAGNTIYF.

This clonotype was counted many times. The gene calls are TRBV5-1 and TRBJ2-7, with 9 bases fitting TRBD1. CDR3 length: 15 amino acids. Germline CDR1 SGHRS, CDR2 YFSETQ. The trim removed 4 bases at V and 9 bases at J, leaving 14 bases unmatched. CDR3 amino acids: CASSLDRGGLGGQYF. The CDR3 nucleotides are TGCGCCAGCAGCCTGGACAGGGGAGGCCTTGGGGGGCAGTACTTC. Full variable domain (outside the CDR3, taken from reference TRBV5-1 and TRBJ2-7): KAGVTQTPRYLIKTRGQQVTLSCSPISGHRSVSWYQQTPGQGLQFLFEYFSETQRNKGNFPGRFSGRQFSNSRSEMNVSTLELGDSALYLCASSLDRGGLGGQYFGPGTRLTVT.

This clonotype was found a few times. Written as DNA, the CDR3 is TGCGCCAGCAGCTTGGATGTCCAGGTTCGAAGAAACACCATATATTTT. Protein sequence: CASSLDVQVRRNTIYF. The chain carries TRBV5-1 and TRBJ1-3; no reliable D call. There are 16 residues in the CDR3. The germline V gene has CDR1 SGHRS and CDR2 YFSETQ. V lost 0 bases, J lost 5 bases, and 15 bases lay in between. The whole variable domain, filled in from reference TRBV5-1 and TRBJ1-3, reads KAGVTQTPRYLIKTRGQQVTLSCSPISGHRSVSWYQQTPGQGLQFLFEYFSETQRNKGNFPGRFSGRQFSNSRSEMNVSTLELGDSALYLCASSLDVQVRRNTIYFGEGSWLTVV.

The chain recombines TRBV4-1 with TRBJ2-3, with TRBD1 identical over 8 bases. Trimming took 0 bases from V and 5 from J; bases not matched to a gene: 13. CDR1 MGHRA and CDR2 YSYEKL come from the germline V gene. The CDR3 covers 18 residues. DNA for the CDR3: TGCGCCAGCAGCCAAGATCTATTAGCGGCAGGGGGCCGAGATACGCAGTATTTT. This codes for CASSQDLLAAGGRDTQYF.

This clonotype was counted a few times. V usage is TRBV5-5 and J usage is TRBJ2-2; D may be TRBD1 (5 bases). CDR1 SGHKS and CDR2 YYEKEE come from the germline V gene (reference sequence). The CDR3 extends over 15 amino acids. With 3 bases removed from V and 0 bases from J, the gap between germline ends came to 9 bases. CDR3 amino acids: CASSSRESNTGELFF. The CDR3, as DNA: TGTGCCAGCAGCTCCAGGGAATCGAACACCGGGGAGCTGTTTTTT.

This rearrangement joins TRBV7-9 to TRBJ1-2; 11 nucleotides agree with TRBD1. Germline CDR1 SEHNR, CDR2 FQNEAQ (reference sequence). J gave up 7 bases and V 2 bases, and 9 bases lay outside the gene matches. CDR3 size: 16 residues. The CDR3 region has the DNA TGTGCCAGCAGCTTACCCCTGGGGACAGGGGGACGTGGCTACACCTTC. Amino acids: CASSLPLGTGGRGYTF.

The chain is built from TRBV30 and TRBJ2-7; D gene uncertain. V was pared by 5 bases and J by 2 bases, with 10 bases between. The CDR3 contains 12 residues. From germline, CDR1 is GTSNPN and CDR2 SVGIG (reference sequence). CDR3 loop: CAWLTGPYEQYF. In DNA form, the CDR3 reads TGTGCCTGGCTGACCGGTCCCTACGAGCAGTACTTC. The variable domain in full, completed from reference TRBV30 and TRBJ2-7, reads SQTIHQWPATLVQPVGSPLSLECTVEGTSNPNLYWYRQAAGRGLQLLFYSVGIGQISSEVPQNLSASRPQDRQFILSSKKLLLSDSGFYLCAWLTGPYEQYFGPGTRLTVT.

This clonotype was picked up many times. V usage is TRBV5-1 and J usage is TRBJ1-1; TRBD1 might be the D (5 bases). V was trimmed by 4 bases and J by 0 bases, leaving 10 bases between them. CDR1 SGHRS and CDR2 YFSETQ come from the germline V gene. The CDR3 covers 14 residues. The CDR3 bases are TGCGCCAGCAGCACAGGAGTAATGAACACTGAAGCTTTCTTT. This translates into CASSTGVMNTEAFF.

The table lists this clonotype with a few counts. The chain employs TRBV6-5 and TRBJ2-4; 10 bases are shared with TRBD1. This CDR3 contains 12 residues. V trimming: 7 bases; J trimming: 15 bases; junction bases outside the gene matches: 9. Germline values: CDR1 MNHEY, CDR2 SVGAGI. This CDR3 is CASNPGQGKLYF. For the CDR3, the DNA is TGTGCCAGCAACCCGGGACAGGGGAAGCTGTACTTC.

This clonotype was counted many times. The chain has TRBV2 and TRBJ2-1; 9 bases match TRBD1. Trimming at V came to 5 bases and at J to 4 bases, leaving 6 bases not matched to a gene. The CDR3 is made up of 15 amino acids. Germline-derived CDR1 and CDR2 are SNHLY and FYNNEI. The CDR3 DNA reads as TGTGCCAGCAGTTCCGGGACAGGGAGTTACAATGAGCAGTTCTTC. Translation gives CASSSGTGSYNEQFF.

The chain carries TRBV10-3 and TRBJ2-3, with 7 bases lining up with TRBD1. The germline gives CDR1 ENHRY, CDR2 SYGVKD. J gave up 1 base and V 4 bases, and 11 bases lay outside the gene matches. The CDR3 loop spans 17 amino acids. CDR3 nucleotides: TGTGCCATCAGTGGTACCTTACAGGGGTCCCGCACAGATACGCAGTATTTT. Protein sequence: CAISGTLQGSRTDTQYF.

This clonotype was seen at least ten times. The chain carries TRBV18 and TRBJ2-1; D is ambiguous. Trimming removed 0 bases from V and 8 bases from J, with 5 bases in between. The CDR3 loop spans 12 amino acids. The germline V gene has CDR1 KGHSH and CDR2 LQKENI. CDR3 sequence: CASSPPSHEQFF. The CDR3, as DNA: TGTGCCAGCTCACCACCCAGCCATGAGCAGTTCTTC. Full variable domain (missing parts from reference TRBV18 and TRBJ2-1): NAGVMQNPRHLVRRRGQEARLRCSPMKGHSHVYWYRQLPEEGLKFMVYLQKENIIDESGMPKERFSAEFPKEGPSILRIQQVVRGDSAAYFCASSPPSHEQFFGPGTRLTVL.

The chain joins TRBV11-1 to TRBJ1-2; unclear D gene. Trimming left V 5 bases short and J 8 bases short, with 15 bases between. The germline gives CDR1 SGHAT, CDR2 FQDESV (reference sequence). There are 13 residues in the CDR3. The CDR3 loop reads CASSLQPESGYTF. CDR3 in DNA: TGTGCCAGCAGCCTGCAACCTGAAAGCGGCTACACCTTC.

This clonotype was observed at least ten times. The J gene is TRBJ1-2, the V gene TRBV7-9, with D possibly TRBD1 on 6 matching bases. This CDR3 comprises 17 residues. V gave up 5 bases and J gave up 4 bases, with 23 bases separating them. Per germline, CDR1 SEHNR and CDR2 FQNEAQ (reference sequence). The CDR3 DNA reads TGTGCCAGCAGCCTAGGGAGGACAGTCCTCCGGGGCTATGGCTACACCTTC. Protein product: CASSLGRTVLRGYGYTF.

This clonotype has a count of ten or more. The chain carries TRBV5-1 and TRBJ2-4; 8 nucleotides line up with TRBD2. The CDR3 is 16 amino acids. Germline lookup yields CDR1 SGHRS and CDR2 YFSETQ. V shed 2 bases, J shed 0 bases, and the junction held 4 bases outside the gene matches. In DNA, the CDR3 is TGCGCCAGCAGCTTAGCAGCGGGGGTAGCCAAAAACATTCAGTACTTC. This gives the protein CASSLAAGVAKNIQYF.